This entry concerns a single TCR beta chain. The antigen is undetermined. Germline V gene data show CDR1 as SEHNR and CDR2 as FQNEAQ (reference sequence). The V end lost 5 bases, the J end lost 3 bases, and 7 bases lay between the germline ends. The CDR3 loop spans 12 amino acids. The data stem from a study of cytomegalovirus exposure and HLA in healthy donors. General study findings and limits: Later analysis indicated greater clonal expansion among HLA-associated TCR beta chains than among equally common other chains. HLA alleles were associated with 16,000 or so TCR beta sequences in a later analysis at 0.05 false discovery rate.

PCR involved 60 Vbeta and 13 Jbeta primers. In the original processing: Counted up in a later analysis, unique TCR beta chains came to about 80 million, with about 9.9 million shared. Using immunoSEQ multiplex PCR, the repertoire was profiled, and TCRdb retains in-frame clones only, with some absent. The DNA gave D and trimming, while V, J and clone size come from that table. Of 150,000 to 200,000 clones in the sample, over 60% were seen once. The origin of this receptor is a girl between 10 and 17 years old in good health and CMV-seronegative. The genes are TRBV7-9 and TRBJ1-1; D is possibly TRBD1 (6 bases). Source material: PBMCs. The CDR3 DNA sequence: TGTGCCAGCAGCGGACAGCACACTGAAGCTTTCTTT. Its protein product is CASSGQHTEAFF.